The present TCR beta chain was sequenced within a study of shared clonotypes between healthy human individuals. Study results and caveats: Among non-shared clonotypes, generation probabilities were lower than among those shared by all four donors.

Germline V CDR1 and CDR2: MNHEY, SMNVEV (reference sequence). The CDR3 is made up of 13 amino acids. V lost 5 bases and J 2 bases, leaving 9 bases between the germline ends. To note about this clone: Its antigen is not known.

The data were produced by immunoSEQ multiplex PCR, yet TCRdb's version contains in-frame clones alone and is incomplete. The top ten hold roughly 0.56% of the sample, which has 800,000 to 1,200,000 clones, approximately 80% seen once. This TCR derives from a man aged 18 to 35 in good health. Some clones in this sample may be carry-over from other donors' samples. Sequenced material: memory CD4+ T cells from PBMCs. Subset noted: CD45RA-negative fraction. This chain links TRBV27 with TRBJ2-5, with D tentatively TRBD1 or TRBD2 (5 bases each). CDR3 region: CASSGTVQETQYF. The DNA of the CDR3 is TGTGCCAGCAGTGGGACCGTACAAGAGACCCAGTACTTC.